One TCR beta chain is described in this entry. 60 Vbeta and 13 Jbeta primers were used in PCR. Profiling relied on immunoSEQ multiplex PCR, and the TCRdb table lists in-frame clones only, not all of them. Altogether over 150,000 clones are present, around 80% being singletons, with the ten largest covering about 1.4%. These data are taken from a study of cytomegalovirus exposure and HLA in healthy donors. The germline V gene encodes CDR1 MNHEY and CDR2 SMNVEV (reference sequence). Trimming took 5 bases from V and 0 from J, leaving 13 bases between them. The CDR3 is 15 amino acids. The sequence came from a girl aged 10 to 17 in good health and CMV-seropositive. The specimen was PBMCs. The chain has TRBV27 and TRBJ1-1, with D tentatively TRBD1 (5 bases). CDR3 nucleotide sequence: TGTGCCAGCAGTCCAACGACAGAGATGAACACTGAAGCTTTCTTT. Translation gives CASSPTTEMNTEAFF.